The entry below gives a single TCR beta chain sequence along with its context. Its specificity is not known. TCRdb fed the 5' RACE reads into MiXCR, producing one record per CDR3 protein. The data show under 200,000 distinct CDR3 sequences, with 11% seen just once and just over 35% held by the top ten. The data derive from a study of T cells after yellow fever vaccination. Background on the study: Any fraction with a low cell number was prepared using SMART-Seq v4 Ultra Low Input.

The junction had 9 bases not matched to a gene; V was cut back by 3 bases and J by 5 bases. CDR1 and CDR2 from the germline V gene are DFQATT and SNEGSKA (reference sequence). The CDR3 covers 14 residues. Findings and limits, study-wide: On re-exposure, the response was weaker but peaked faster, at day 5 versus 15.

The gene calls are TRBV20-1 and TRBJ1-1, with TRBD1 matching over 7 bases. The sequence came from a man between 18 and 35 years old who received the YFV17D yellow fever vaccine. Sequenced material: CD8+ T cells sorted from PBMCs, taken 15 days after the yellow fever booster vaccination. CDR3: CSARGDQGDTEAFF. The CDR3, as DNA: TGCAGTGCTAGGGGAGATCAGGGGGATACTGAAGCTTTCTTT.